This TCR beta chain was sequenced during a study of graft-versus-host responses after intestinal transplantation. Study results and limitations: Some GvH clones were seen earlier in gut or blood, suggesting intestinal origin. Early after transplant, HvG declines were associated with peak levels of circulating GvH clones.

Some clones are missing from TCRdb's copy, which holds only in-frame ones; the method was immunoSEQ multiplex PCR. The sample consists of about 90,000 clones, around 90% of them appearing once. As concerns this clone: Its antigen is undetermined.

Specimen: unstimulated CD4+ T cells sorted from spleen or lymph node cells, collected before intestinal transplant. This receptor was obtained from a human donor who received an intestinal transplant.

For the CDR3, the DNA is TGTGCCAGCACCCTCGTCGGGGTAGCGGGAGCCACAGATACGCAGTATTTT. Protein: CASTLVGVAGATDTQYF. V is TRBV11-2 and J is TRBJ2-3; 9 nucleotides agree with TRBD2. CDR1 SGHAT and CDR2 FQNNGV come from the germline V gene. V gave up 7 bases and J gave up 2 bases; unmatched junction bases: 13. The CDR3 totals 17 residues.